A single sample is the source of the 21 T cell receptor gamma chains below, sequenced in a study of gamma-delta T cells after stem cell transplantation. TCRdb ran CATT on the RT-PCR reads. Among some 1,000 gamma-chain clones listed, less than 30% were seen once. The sample comprised gamma-delta T cells. The receptors here all came from a human donor. It is not recorded whose cells these are; they may come from a transplant donor.

This chain uses TRGV8 with TRGJ1 or TRGJ2. TCRdb offers no J gene call, so here the DNA was matched to germline to obtain one. CDR1 and CDR2 (germline): VENAVY, YDSYNSRV. The V segment lost 3 bases and the J segment 12 bases; nucleotides outside the gene matches: 8. The CDR3 totals 11 residues. The CDR3 spells CATWDPLGKLF. The CDR3 coding sequence is TGTGCCACCTGGGATCCCCTGGGGAAACTCTTT.

The chain links TRGV3 to TRGJP1. In the absence of a J gene in TCRdb, the DNA was matched to germline to assign it here. Trimming cost V 0 bases and J 7 bases; bases outside gene matches: 8. The germline V gene has CDR1 VTNTFY and CDR2 YDVSTARD (reference sequence). The CDR3 loop spans 15 amino acids. CDR3 amino acids: CATWDRLRGGWFKIF. For the CDR3, the DNA is TGTGCCACCTGGGACAGGCTTAGGGGTGGTTGGTTCAAGATATTT.

To note about this clone: A much more abundant neighbour one base away suggests this may be a read error. Other DNA variants within this sample encode the same CDR3. The V and J genes are TRGV2 and TRGJ1 or TRGJ2. Assignment of the J gene here rests on matching the DNA to germline, because TCRdb gives none. Germline assignment: CDR1 EGSNGY and CDR2 YDSYNSKV. The CDR3 is 13 residues long. This chain's CDR3 is CATWDGPNYKKLF. The DNA for the CDR3 is TGCGCCACCTGGGACGGGCCGAATTATAAGAAACTCTTT.

V and J are TRGV4 and TRGJ1 or TRGJ2. As TCRdb names no J gene, one was assigned here on the basis of a DNA match to germline. CDR3 length equals 12 residues. Unmatched junction bases numbered 4, after V lost 2 bases and J lost 6 bases. Germline V CDR1 and CDR2: EGSTGY, YDSYTSSV. The CDR3 reads CATWDDRYKKLF. CDR3 sequence (DNA): TGTGCCACCTGGGATGATCGTTATAAGAAACTCTTT.

This clone has just a few counts. V usage is TRGV3 and J usage is TRGJ1 or TRGJ2. The J gene, left out of TCRdb, was set here by checking the DNA against germline. J was trimmed by 7 bases and V by 1 base; bases with no gene match: 13. The CDR3 is 15 residues long. The germline gives CDR1 VTNTFY, CDR2 YDVSTARD (reference sequence). CDR3 DNA: TGTGCCACCTGGGACAGCCCGAGACGGATATATAAGAAACTCTTT. Its protein product is CATWDSPRRIYKKLF.

Concerning this clone itself: A far larger clone is only one base removed, so a read error is likely. V is TRGV9 and J is TRGJ1 or TRGJ2. Germline matching of the DNA provided the J gene here, since TCRdb leaves it blank. Germline loops: CDR1 GITISATS, CDR2 ISYDGTV (reference sequence). CDR3 length: 13 amino acids. The CDR3 loop reads CASWGPGLGKKLF. CDR3 bases: TGTGCCTCGTGGGGCCCCGGATTGGGTAAGAAACTCTTT.

This clone appeared a few times. V usage is TRGV3 and J usage is TRGJ1 or TRGJ2. In the absence of a J gene in TCRdb, the DNA was matched to germline to assign it here. Germline CDR1 and CDR2: VTNTFY and YDVSTARD (reference sequence). V was pared by 1 base and J by 4 bases, with 10 bases of the junction left unmatched. CDR3 size: 15 residues. The CDR3 nucleotides are TGTGCCACCTGGGACAGCCCGGAGAGGTATTATAAGAAACTCTTT. Translating gives CATWDSPERYYKKLF.

The rearrangement uses TRGV9 and TRGJP. TCRdb is silent on the J gene; assignment here came from matching the DNA to germline. The ends lost 0 bases at V and 6 bases at J; junction bases unmatched: 2. The CDR3 has 16 residues. Per germline, CDR1 GITISATS and CDR2 ISYDGTV (reference sequence). The CDR3 loop reads CALWEVVELGKKIKVF. The CDR3 bases are TGTGCCTTGTGGGAGGTGGTAGAGTTGGGCAAAAAAATCAAGGTATTT.

By frequency in the sample, this clone is large. The chain is built from TRGV9 and TRGJ1 or TRGJ2. The J gene, absent from TCRdb, was called here by matching the DNA to germline. Germline CDR1 reads GITISATS; CDR2 reads ISYDGTV (reference sequence). The ends lost 0 bases at V and 3 bases at J; junction bases unmatched: 8. This CDR3 is 15 amino acids long. CDR3 DNA sequence: TGTGCCTTGTGGGAGGTGACGGATGGTTATTATAAGAAACTCTTT. Protein: CALWEVTDGYYKKLF.

The chain carries TRGV8 and TRGJP2. The J gene was not available in TCRdb and was assigned here by matching the DNA to germline segments. Germline trimming cut 1 base from V and 3 bases from J; bases unmatched to any gene: 2. CDR1 and CDR2 (germline): VENAVY, YDSYNSRV. CDR3 length equals 14 residues. For the CDR3, the DNA is TGTGCCACCTGGGATAGTTGTAGTGATTGGATCAAGACGTTT. This sequence encodes CATWDSCSDWIKTF.

Here the CDR3 reads CATWDRHYKKLF. The DNA for the CDR3 is TGTGCCACCTGGGACAGGCACTATAAGAAACTCTTT. The chain combines TRGV3 with TRGJ1 or TRGJ2. The J gene was not available in TCRdb and was assigned here by matching the DNA to germline segments. Germline loops: CDR1 VTNTFY, CDR2 YDVSTARD (reference sequence). The V segment lost 0 bases and the J segment 7 bases; nucleotides outside the gene matches: 3. The CDR3 contains 12 residues.

The J gene is TRGJP2, the V gene TRGV3. Here the J gene was assigned by germline matching of the DNA, as TCRdb has none. The V gene end was trimmed by 3 bases and the J gene end by 5 bases; junction bases not matched to a gene: 3. The CDR3 totals 13 residues. The germline CDR1 and CDR2 sequences are VTNTFY and YDVSTARD (reference sequence). CDR3 in DNA: TGTGCCACCTGGGACGGAAGTGATTGGATCAAGACGTTT. Its protein product is CATWDGSDWIKTF.

In regard to this clone: It differs at one base from a far larger clone, so likely a read error. Other DNA sequences in this sample translate to the same CDR3. No J gene was named, though the V gene is TRGV2. From germline, CDR1 is EGSNGY and CDR2 YDSYNSKV. The CDR3 is 12 amino acids. CDR3 DNA: TGTGCCACCTGGGACGGTTATTATAAGAAGCTCTTT. It is translated as CATWDGYYKKLF.

This clone was observed a handful of times. V is TRGV4 and J is TRGJ1 or TRGJ2. Matching the DNA to germline supplied the J gene, which TCRdb does not give. Germline CDR1 is EGSTGY and CDR2 is YDSYTSSV. Unmatched junction bases numbered 6, after V lost 1 base and J lost 3 bases. The CDR3 is 14 residues long. CDR3: CATWDGQTYYKKLF. The DNA for the CDR3 is TGTGCCACCTGGGATGGTCAAACTTATTATAAGAAACTCTTT.

In its sample, this clone was seen a few times. The V gene is TRGV2, the J gene TRGJ1 or TRGJ2. TCRdb is silent on the J gene; assignment here came from matching the DNA to germline. Germline loops: CDR1 EGSNGY, CDR2 YDSYNSKV. Trimming removed 0 bases from V and 12 bases from J; junction bases left unmatched: 8. The CDR3 is 12 residues long. CDR3 nucleotides: TGTGCCACCTGGGACGGGCTACAGGGGAAACTCTTT. Translated, it gives CATWDGLQGKLF.

This clone was seen a handful of times. The chain uses TRGV9 and TRGJP1. The J gene was not available in TCRdb and was assigned here by matching the DNA to germline segments. After removal of 4 bases from V and 0 bases from J, the junction contained 2 bases not matched to a gene. Germline values: CDR1 GITISATS, CDR2 ISYDGTV (reference sequence). The CDR3 extends over 14 amino acids. CDR3 DNA sequence: TGTGCCTTGTGGGACTATACCACTGGTTGGTTCAAGATATTT. Translation: CALWDYTTGWFKIF.

CDR3 bases: TGTGCCACCTGGGACGGCCCGGGAGGTTATTATAAGAAACTCTTT. Encoded protein: CATWDGPGGYYKKLF. The chain carries TRGV2 and TRGJ1 or TRGJ2. Here the J gene came from matching the DNA to germline, since TCRdb omits it. V shed 1 base, J shed 3 bases, and the junction held 9 bases outside the gene matches. Per germline, CDR1 EGSNGY and CDR2 YDSYNSKV. The CDR3 contains 15 residues.

This chain joins TRGV9 and TRGJ1 or TRGJ2. TCRdb is silent on the J gene; assignment here came from matching the DNA to germline. This CDR3 has 14 amino acids. The junction had 3 bases not matched to a gene; V was cut back by 1 base and J by 0 bases. CDR1 and CDR2 from the germline V gene are GITISATS and ISYDGTV (reference sequence). CDR3 sequence: CALWEVKNYYKKLF. CDR3 DNA sequence: TGTGCCTTGTGGGAGGTTAAGAATTATTATAAGAAACTCTTT.

This clone was picked up a small number of times. The gene calls are TRGV9 and TRGJP2. The J gene is absent in TCRdb and was assigned here via DNA matching to germline. CDR1 and CDR2 (germline): GITISATS, ISYDGTV (reference sequence). V shed 1 base, J shed 3 bases, and the junction held 5 bases outside the gene matches. The CDR3 totals 15 residues. In nucleotides, the CDR3 is TGTGCCTTGTGGGAGGTACGGGGTAGTGATTGGATCAAGACGTTT. It translates to CALWEVRGSDWIKTF.

A remark on this clone: This may stem from a read error, because a much larger clone lies one nucleotide away. The same CDR3 is also encoded by other DNA sequences in this sample. V is TRGV9 and J is TRGJ1 or TRGJ2. The J gene comes from matching the DNA to germline here; TCRdb lacks it. Germline V gene data show CDR1 as GITISATS and CDR2 as ISYDGTV (reference sequence). The CDR3 is 16 amino acids. CDR3 coding DNA: TGTGCCCTGTGGGAGGTGAGGTGGTGGTTTAGTTATAAGAAACTCTTT. Protein: CALWEVRWWFSYKKLF.

There are a few counts of this clone. This chain connects TRGV8 to TRGJ1 or TRGJ2. The J gene, absent from TCRdb, was called here by matching the DNA to germline. J lost 4 bases, V lost 5 bases, and 5 bases had no gene match. CDR3 length: 12 residues. Looked up from germline, CDR1 is VENAVY and CDR2 is YDSYNSRV. CDR3 amino acids: CATWVLYYKKLF. The CDR3 nucleotides are TGTGCCACCTGGGTGCTATATTATAAGAAACTCTTT.